The 32 T cell receptor beta chains given below trace back to one sample, sequenced in a study of T cell responses to AZD1222 COVID-19 vaccine (dated by TCRdb to the early 2020s). In the paper's terms, the time point label means: baseline before first vaccination. The receptor library was made with the immunoSEQ multiplex PCR assay. TCRdb took this table from immuneACCESS and kept in-frame rearrangements with V and J called. Such tables lack part of the clones; where checked against another copy, unresolved V genes explain under half of the gap, and the rest is unexplained. This sample holds tens of thousands of clones; around 73% were observed only once. The biggest ten clones account for 21% of the sample. The sequencing used peripheral blood, collected on day 0 of AZD1222 vaccination. The receptor set was obtained from an adult in good health.

The rearrangement joins TRBV18 to TRBJ1-2; D may be TRBD1 (5 bases). From germline, CDR1 is KGHSH and CDR2 LQKENI. This CDR3 spans 14 amino acids. The V and J ends lost 3 bases and 2 bases respectively, with 10 bases between them. This CDR3 is CASSPTTENYGYTF. The CDR3 nucleotides are TGTGCCAGCTCACCCACGACAGAAAACTATGGCTACACCTTC. Using reference TRBV18 and TRBJ1-2 for the parts outside the CDR3, the full variable domain is NAGVMQNPRHLVRRRGQEARLRCSPMKGHSHVYWYRQLPEEGLKFMVYLQKENIIDESGMPKERFSAEFPKEGPSILRIQQVVRGDSAAYFCASSPTTENYGYTFGSGTRLTVV.

CDR3 loop: CASSQEGLAGSRYNEQFF. Written as DNA, the CDR3 is TGTGCCAGCAGCCAAGAGGGACTAGCGGGGTCGAGGTACAATGAGCAGTTCTTC. This chain connects TRBV3-1 (or the pseudogene TRBV3-2) to TRBJ2-1; 13 bases fit TRBD2. Germline assignment: CDR1 LGHDT and CDR2 YNNKEL (reference sequence). The CDR3 is made up of 18 amino acids. Trimming removed 0 bases from V and 4 bases from J; junction bases left unmatched: 6.

This clone was picked up a small number of times. This chain links TRBV5-1 with TRBJ2-7, with a possible D match to TRBD1 (6 bases). Germline V CDR1 and CDR2: SGHRS, YFSETQ. The V gene lost 4 bases and the J gene lost 1 base, with 9 bases spanning the gap. The CDR3 contains 13 residues. The CDR3 loop reads CASSRTASYEQYF. The CDR3 DNA sequence: TGCGCCAGCAGCAGGACAGCGTCCTACGAGCAGTACTTC.

The chain joins TRBV6-5 to TRBJ1-1; TRBD1 matches at 7 bases. Germline CDR1 reads MNHEY; CDR2 reads SVGAGI. J lost 0 bases, V lost 9 bases, and 10 bases had no gene match. This CDR3 has 15 amino acids. The CDR3 protein is CASRGRQGMNTEAFF. CDR3 nucleotides: TGTGCCAGTCGGGGGAGACAGGGCATGAACACTGAAGCTTTCTTT.

The chain links TRBV5-6 to TRBJ2-1, with D tentatively TRBD2 (5 bases). Trimming took off 3 bases at V and 5 bases at J, with 12 bases between the two ends. Germline values: CDR1 SGHDT, CDR2 YYEEEE. This CDR3 comprises 14 residues. The DNA for the CDR3 is TGTGCCAGCAGCTACGGACTGAGGGACAATGAGCAGTTCTTC. Translated, it gives CASSYGLRDNEQFF.

The chain employs TRBV7-8 and TRBJ2-7; 9 bases align to TRBD2. In germline, CDR1 is SGHVS, CDR2 FQNEAQ. The CDR3 has 14 amino acids. The junction had 6 bases not matched to a gene; V was cut back by 5 bases and J by 4 bases. Written as DNA, the CDR3 is TGTGCCAGCAGCGGGTCAGCGGGAGGTTACGAGCAGTACTTC. Protein product: CASSGSAGGYEQYF. The entire variable domain, with the rest obtained from reference TRBV7-8 and TRBJ2-7, is as follows: GAGVSQSPRYKVAKRGQDVALRCDPISGHVSLFWYQQALGQGPEFLTYFQNEAQLDKSGLPSDRFFAERPEGSVSTLKIQRTQQEDSAVYLCASSGSAGGYEQYFGPGTRLTVT.

This clone was seen a handful of times. This chain joins TRBV19 and TRBJ1-1, with D maybe TRBD1 (6 bases). Trimming cost V 8 bases and J 3 bases, with 13 bases left between them. Germline CDR1 reads LNHDA; CDR2 reads SQIVND (reference sequence). The CDR3 sequence is 13 residues long. Here the CDR3 DNA reads TGTGCCAGTTCTGTAAAGGGGGACACTGAAGCTTTCTTT. Its protein product is CASSVKGDTEAFF.

The chain has TRBV4-3 and TRBJ2-3, with D possibly matching TRBD2 (6 bases). The CDR3 loop spans 15 amino acids. The V end was cut by 5 bases, the J end by 1 base, with 13 bases between. CDR1 is LGHNA, CDR2 YSLEER, per germline. Written as DNA, the CDR3 is TGCGCCAGCAGCGGGGACTGGTACCGCACAGATACGCAGTATTTT. This codes for CASSGDWYRTDTQYF.

The chain is built from TRBV10-2 and TRBJ2-7; unclear D gene. Deletions cut 8 bases from V and 0 bases from J, with 2 bases between. The CDR3 totals 10 residues. The V gene's germline CDR1 is WSHSY and CDR2 SAAADI. For the CDR3, the DNA is TGCGCCAGCGGCTCCTACGAGCAGTACTTC. This encodes CASGSYEQYF.

The V gene is TRBV7-2, the J gene TRBJ2-6; possible D gene TRBD1, 5 bases. Between the trimmed V and J ends, which lost 8 bases and 4 bases, there was a span of 12 bases. This CDR3 comprises 14 residues. Germline V gene data show CDR1 as SGHTA and CDR2 as FQGNSA. As DNA, the CDR3 is TGTGCCAGCTTGCCAGGGTCGGGGGCCAACGTCCTGACTTTC. This gives the protein CASLPGSGANVLTF.

The chain is built from TRBV19 and TRBJ2-4; tentatively, D is TRBD2 (6 bases). Trimming cost V 4 bases and J 10 bases, with 14 bases left between them. From germline, CDR1 is LNHDA and CDR2 SQIVND (reference sequence). This CDR3 is 13 amino acids long. CDR3 in DNA: TGTGCCAGTAGTACCCCGGGGGACGTGATTCAGTACTTC. Translating gives CASSTPGDVIQYF. Variable domain in full (rest from reference TRBV19 and TRBJ2-4): DGGITQSPKYLFRKEGQNVTLSCEQNLNHDAMYWYRQDPGQGLRLIYYSQIVNDFQKGDIAEGYSVSREKKESFPLTVTSAQKNPTAFYLCASSTPGDVIQYFGAGTRLSVL.

The rearrangement joins TRBV5-1 to TRBJ2-7; TRBD2 aligns across 8 bases. This CDR3 is 15 amino acids long. V dropped 4 bases and J dropped 5; count of bases not matched to a gene: 11. From germline, CDR1 is SGHRS and CDR2 YFSETQ. The CDR3 DNA reads as TGCGCCAGCAGCCCTACGGGGGGGTCTCTCGACGAGCAGTACTTC. This encodes CASSPTGGSLDEQYF.

The chain's CDR3 is CAWSIRRTNYEQYF. The CDR3 nucleotides read TGTGCCTGGAGTATCCGACGGACTAACTACGAGCAGTACTTC. The chain couples TRBV30 to TRBJ2-7, with D tentatively TRBD2 (6 bases). The CDR3 loop spans 14 amino acids. Trimming shortened V by 2 bases and J by 3 bases, and 14 bases separated the two germline ends. In germline, CDR1 is GTSNPN, CDR2 SVGIG (reference sequence).

In this sample, this clone turned up a few times. The chain couples TRBV6-2 or TRBV6-3 to TRBJ1-2, with 9 bases lining up with TRBD1. Germline CDR1 is MNHEY and CDR2 is SVGEGT. The V segment lost 0 bases and the J segment 5 bases; nucleotides outside the gene matches: 4. This CDR3 has 15 residues. CDR3 region: CASSYSPQGAYGYTF. The CDR3 DNA is TGTGCCAGCAGTTACTCCCCACAGGGGGCATATGGCTACACCTTC.

V and J are TRBV6-7 and TRBJ2-7; D is uncertain. TRBV6-7 is an ORF, with its function uncertain. The V and J ends lost 2 bases and 3 bases respectively, with 23 bases between them. The CDR3 is made up of 18 amino acids. The CDR3 loop is CASSYSRQVGSTRYEQYF. Here the CDR3 DNA reads TGTGCCAGCAGTTACAGCAGACAAGTCGGCAGCACCCGCTACGAGCAGTACTTC.

The rearrangement links TRBV7-9 to TRBJ2-2, with a tentative D call TRBD1 (6 bases). Trimming stripped 2 bases from V and 3 bases from J, with 13 bases between. Germline CDR1 reads SEHNR; CDR2 reads FQNEAQ (reference sequence). The CDR3 is made up of 16 amino acids. The CDR3 nucleotides read TGTGCCAGCAGCTTAAACCCCAGGGGTTACACCGGGGAGCTGTTTTTT. Residues: CASSLNPRGYTGELFF.

This clone was seen a few times. V usage is TRBV11-2 and J usage is TRBJ1-3, with D maybe TRBD1 (5 bases). In germline, CDR1 is SGHAT, CDR2 FQNNGV. The CDR3 loop spans 16 amino acids. The germline V and J ends were trimmed by 2 bases and 2 bases, with 13 bases remaining between them. The CDR3 spells CASSLSHRSAGNTIYF. Here the CDR3 DNA reads TGTGCCAGCAGCTTATCTCACAGGAGCGCTGGAAACACCATATATTTT.

V and J are TRBV28 and TRBJ2-1, with 7 positions matching TRBD1. There are 15 residues in the CDR3. The V segment lost 3 bases and the J segment 6 bases; nucleotides outside the gene matches: 8. Germline CDR1 MDHEN, CDR2 SYDVKM. DNA for the CDR3: TGTGCCAGCAGTTTTACAGACAGGGATCTCAATGAGCAGTTCTTC. Translation: CASSFTDRDLNEQFF.

The chain combines TRBV19 with TRBJ1-4; the D gene is possibly TRBD1 (5 bases). The germline CDR1 and CDR2 sequences are LNHDA and SQIVND (reference sequence). The V and J ends lost 5 bases and 1 base respectively, with 14 bases between them. The CDR3 is made up of 16 amino acids. The CDR3 loop is CASSPRPGRTNEKLFF. CDR3 DNA sequence: TGTGCCAGTAGTCCCCGACCAGGGAGAACTAATGAAAAACTGTTTTTT.

The genes are TRBV19 and TRBJ1-1, with 8 nucleotides matching TRBD1. Trimming removed 3 bases from V and 1 base from J; junction bases left unmatched: 4. Germline lookup yields CDR1 LNHDA and CDR2 SQIVND (reference sequence). The CDR3 totals 15 residues. The CDR3 region is CASSIGQGANTEAFF. In DNA, the CDR3 is TGTGCCAGTAGTATTGGGCAGGGGGCGAACACTGAAGCTTTCTTT.

The chain combines TRBV6-6 with TRBJ1-3; no clear D gene. CDR1 is MNHNY, CDR2 SVGAGI, per germline (reference sequence). The V and J ends lost 6 bases and 0 bases respectively, with 9 bases between them. The CDR3 loop spans 14 amino acids. The CDR3 loop is CASRLMSSGNTIYF. The CDR3 coding sequence is TGTGCCAGCAGGCTTATGAGCTCTGGAAACACCATATATTTT.

The chain employs TRBV19 and TRBJ2-1, with D possibly being TRBD2 (5 bases). The CDR3 consists of 16 residues. V gave up 5 bases and J gave up 0 bases, with 14 bases separating them. CDR1 LNHDA and CDR2 SQIVND come from the germline V gene (reference sequence). The CDR3 sequence: CASSVGLFDSYNEQFF. CDR3 DNA sequence: TGTGCCAGTAGTGTCGGACTCTTCGACTCCTACAATGAGCAGTTCTTC.

The gene calls are TRBV4-1 and TRBJ2-5, with TRBD2 matching 7 bases. This CDR3 contains 16 residues. Unmatched junction bases numbered 9, after V lost 0 bases and J lost 5 bases. Germline CDR1 MGHRA, CDR2 YSYEKL. In DNA form, the CDR3 reads TGCGCCAGCAGCCAAGATCCACCGGGGGGTTCTGAGACCCAGTACTTC. It specifies CASSQDPPGGSETQYF.

J is TRBJ1-5 and V is TRBV6-1; D perhaps matches TRBD1 (5 bases). The CDR3 contains 13 residues. The V gene's germline CDR1 is MNHNS and CDR2 SASEGT. Trimming took off 5 bases at V and 1 base at J, with 6 bases between the two ends. The CDR3 nucleotides read TGTGCCAGCAGTCGGGACAGCAATCAGCCCCAGCATTTT. This encodes CASSRDSNQPQHF.

The chain combines TRBV19 with TRBJ2-7; 14 bases are shared with TRBD2. The CDR3 covers 18 residues. The J segment lost 0 bases and the V segment lost 10 bases, leaving 14 bases of the junction unmatched. Germline CDR1 and CDR2: LNHDA and SQIVND (reference sequence). The CDR3 region has the DNA TGTGCCACCGGACCGTCTCGGACTAGCGGGAGGCGCTCCTACGAGCAGTACTTC. Encoded protein: CATGPSRTSGRRSYEQYF.

This clone was counted a few times. The gene calls are TRBV14 and TRBJ2-5; D call uncertain. The CDR3 has 13 amino acids. V shed 4 bases and J shed 2 bases, with 8 bases lying between them. Germline V gives CDR1 SGHDN, CDR2 FVKESK. The CDR3, as DNA: TGTGCCAGCAGCCCCGAAGGGCAAGAGACCCAGTACTTC. Residues: CASSPEGQETQYF.

The chain combines TRBV30 with TRBJ2-1; no clear D. Trimming pared 7 bases from V and 4 bases from J, leaving 5 bases between. The germline V gene has CDR1 GTSNPN and CDR2 SVGIG (reference sequence). The CDR3 has 10 amino acids. The DNA for the CDR3 is TGTGCCTCCGCATACAATGAGCAGTTCTTC. It is translated as CASAYNEQFF.

V and J are TRBV28 and TRBJ2-2; 11 nucleotides line up with TRBD2. Germline V gene lookup returns CDR1 MDHEN and CDR2 SYDVKM. This CDR3 comprises 16 residues. The junction had 8 bases not matched to a gene; V was cut back by 6 bases and J by 5 bases. The CDR3 loop is CASSSTSGAPTGELFF. DNA of the CDR3: TGTGCCAGCAGCTCGACTAGCGGGGCCCCTACCGGGGAGCTGTTTTTT.

The chain employs TRBV21-1 and TRBJ1-2. TRBV21-1 is noted as a pseudogene. CDR3 size: 21 residues. The DNA of the CDR3 is TGTGCCAGCACCACCCCATTCCCCTTTTACTCGAGGGCGCGGAGGAGCTATGGCTACACCTTC. This sequence encodes CASTTPFPFYSRARRSYGYTF.

The chain carries TRBV12-3 or TRBV12-4 and TRBJ1-1, with 9 bases fitting TRBD1. The CDR3 extends over 13 amino acids. J was trimmed by 5 bases and V by 5 bases; bases with no gene match: 3. CDR3 amino acids: CASSTDRGTEAFF. The CDR3 nucleotides are TGTGCCAGCAGTACGGACAGGGGTACTGAAGCTTTCTTT.

The rearrangement uses TRBV19 and TRBJ2-1, with 11 bases fitting TRBD1. CDR1 and CDR2 from the germline V gene are LNHDA and SQIVND (reference sequence). J was trimmed by 4 bases and V by 10 bases; bases with no gene match: 9. This CDR3 region has 15 residues. The CDR3 DNA reads TGTGCCACTTCTGGACAGGGGGCATTTTACAATGAGCAGTTCTTC. Its protein product is CATSGQGAFYNEQFF.

V is TRBV28 and J is TRBJ1-5; D is uncertain. V lost 2 bases to trimming and J lost 0 bases, with 8 bases between them. Germline V gene sequence: CDR1 MDHEN, CDR2 SYDVKM. The CDR3 has 15 amino acids. The CDR3 protein is CASSLGFNSNQPQHF. The CDR3 bases are TGTGCCAGCAGTTTAGGGTTTAATAGCAATCAGCCCCAGCATTTT.